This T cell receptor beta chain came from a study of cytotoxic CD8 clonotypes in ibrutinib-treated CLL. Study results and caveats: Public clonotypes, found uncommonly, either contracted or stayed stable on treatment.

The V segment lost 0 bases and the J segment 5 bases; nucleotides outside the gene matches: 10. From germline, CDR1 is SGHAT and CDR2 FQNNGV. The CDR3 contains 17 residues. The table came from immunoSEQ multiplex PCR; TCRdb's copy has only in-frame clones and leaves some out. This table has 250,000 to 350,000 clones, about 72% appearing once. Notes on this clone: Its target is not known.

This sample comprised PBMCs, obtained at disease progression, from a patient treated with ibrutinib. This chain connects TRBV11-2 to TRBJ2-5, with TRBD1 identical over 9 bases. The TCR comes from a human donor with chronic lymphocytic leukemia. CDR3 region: CASSLDPTGGMRETQYF. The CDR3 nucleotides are TGTGCCAGCAGCTTAGATCCCACAGGGGGCATGAGGGAGACCCAGTACTTC.